The 32 T cell receptor beta chains reported below all come from one sample, sequenced in a study of identical twins. TCRdb recomputed calls from the 5' RACE reads with MiXCR, one row per CDR3 protein. The sample carries approximately 1.8 million distinct CDR3 sequences, around a third recorded once. The sample was cord blood. The origin of the receptors is a newborn girl in good health.

The chain employs TRBV4-1 and TRBJ2-7, with D perhaps matching TRBD2 (6 bases). The CDR3 spans 14 residues. The germline V gene encodes CDR1 MGHRA and CDR2 YSYEKL. The V end was cut by 2 bases, the J end by 6 bases, with 14 bases between. In DNA form, the CDR3 reads TGCGCCAGCAGCCAACCGGGAAAGGGACTCGAGCAGTACTTC. It specifies CASSQPGKGLEQYF.

In its sample, this clonotype was seen a few times. CDR3 in DNA: TGTGCCACCTTACGGGGGAAAAATGAGCAGTTCTTC. As protein: CATLRGKNEQFF. The chain has TRBV24-1 and TRBJ2-1; the D gene is possibly TRBD2 (6 bases). The CDR3 runs 12 residues. CDR1 and CDR2 (germline): KGHDR, SFDVKD. Trimming shortened V by 9 bases and J by 7 bases, and 12 bases separated the two germline ends.

The chain has TRBV20-1 and TRBJ1-6; 8 nucleotides match TRBD1. Germline trimming cut 5 bases from V and 7 bases from J; bases unmatched to any gene: 16. The V gene's germline CDR1 is DFQATT and CDR2 SNEGSKA (reference sequence). CDR3 size: 17 residues. The CDR3 loop reads CSAPDNDRGGWNSPLHF. CDR3 nucleotides: TGCAGTGCTCCCGACAACGACAGGGGCGGGTGGAATTCACCCCTCCACTTT.

This clonotype was detected only a few times. The CDR3 DNA follows: TGCGCCAGCAGCCCCCTTGGGGGGGCTGCCCTTAGCACAGATACGCAGTATTTT. Protein: CASSPLGGAALSTDTQYF. The chain has TRBV5-1 and TRBJ2-3; tentatively, D is TRBD2 (7 bases). Germline CDR1 is SGHRS and CDR2 is YFSETQ. The CDR3 contains 18 residues. Trimming pared 4 bases from V and 0 bases from J, leaving 21 bases between.

The J gene is TRBJ2-1, the V gene TRBV10-3; a weak D match, TRBD2 (5 bases). Germline-derived CDR1 and CDR2 are ENHRY and SYGVKD. The CDR3 loop spans 12 amino acids. The V end lost 5 bases, the J end lost 7 bases, and 9 bases lay between the germline ends. This CDR3 is CAISPGINEQFF. The CDR3 nucleotides read TGTGCCATCAGTCCGGGGATAAATGAGCAGTTCTTC.

This clonotype was found once. A much larger clonotype is one base distant, so this may be a read error. V is TRBV12-3 or TRBV12-4 and J is TRBJ2-5, with TRBD1 as a possible D gene (6 bases). V shed 7 bases and J shed 1 base, with 13 bases lying between them. This CDR3 is built from 14 residues. The CDR3 is CASTWGHLQETQYF. For the CDR3, the DNA is TGTGCCAGCACTTGGGGACACCTCCAAGAGACCCAGTACTTC.

In its sample, this clonotype was seen many times. The rearrangement uses TRBV3-1 and TRBJ1-1; no reliable D call. The CDR3 covers 12 residues. The germline V gene has CDR1 LGHDT and CDR2 YNNKEL (reference sequence). V was clipped by 5 bases and J by 0 bases, with 4 bases between them. Written as DNA, the CDR3 is TGTGCCAGCAGCAGGGTGAACACTGAAGCTTTCTTT. It codes for CASSRVNTEAFF.

The genes are TRBV5-1 and TRBJ1-1; D not certain. Looked up from germline, CDR1 is SGHRS and CDR2 is YFSETQ. There are 16 residues in the CDR3. The V end was cut by 1 base, the J end by 1 base, with 14 bases between. CDR3 sequence (DNA): TGCGCCAGCAGCTTGTCCTTCAAACAGAAGAACACTGAAGCTTTCTTT. This codes for CASSLSFKQKNTEAFF.

V gene TRBV27 combines with J gene TRBJ2-1; 9 bases are shared with TRBD2. Looked up from germline, CDR1 is MNHEY and CDR2 is SMNVEV (reference sequence). This CDR3 has 15 amino acids. With 5 bases clipped from V and 5 bases from J, the junction kept 7 bases outside the gene matches. The CDR3 protein is CASSPRTSVHNEQFF. The DNA of the CDR3 is TGTGCCAGCAGTCCACGGACTAGCGTACACAATGAGCAGTTCTTC.

This clonotype was picked up a small number of times. CDR3 bases: TGTGCCAGCAGCTTGGTTAGACTAGCGGGAGGCACAGATACGCAGTATTTT. Its translation is CASSLVRLAGGTDTQYF. The chain uses TRBV11-2 and TRBJ2-3; 12 bases match TRBD2. The CDR3 loop spans 17 amino acids. Germline CDR1 reads SGHAT; CDR2 reads FQNNGV. J gave up 1 base and V 3 bases, and 5 bases lay outside the gene matches.

The chain links TRBV7-9 to TRBJ2-2; D may be TRBD1 or TRBD2 (5 bases each). The CDR3 has 16 residues. The germline CDR1 and CDR2 sequences are SEHNR and FQNEAQ (reference sequence). The V gene lost 5 bases and the J gene lost 2 bases, with 15 bases spanning the gap. The CDR3 coding sequence is TGTGCCAGCAGCCCCCCCGGGACGGTTAACACCGGGGAGCTGTTTTTT. It specifies CASSPPGTVNTGELFF.

The J gene is TRBJ2-7, the V gene TRBV5-1; 13 nucleotides match TRBD2. The CDR3 covers 16 residues. The germline V gene encodes CDR1 SGHRS and CDR2 YFSETQ. The trim removed 6 bases at V and 2 bases at J, leaving 8 bases unmatched. CDR3 DNA: TGCGCCAGCACGCAAGAACTAGCGGGAGGGCCCTACGAGCAGTACTTC. Amino acids: CASTQELAGGPYEQYF.

This clonotype was counted a few times. The chain uses TRBV20-1 and TRBJ2-5; 7 bases are a match to TRBD1. Judging by the DNA end, TRBJ2-7 fits better; the J call may be wrong. The germline gives CDR1 DFQATT, CDR2 SNEGSKA (reference sequence). This CDR3 comprises 14 residues. CDR3 sequence: CSAPGQDQWSEQYF. The CDR3 DNA is TGCAGTGCTCCCGGACAGGACCAATGGTCCGAGCAGTACTTC.

The rearrangement links TRBV28 to TRBJ1-5; the D is unclear. This CDR3 contains 14 residues. Germline V gene lookup returns CDR1 MDHEN and CDR2 SYDVKM. Trimming took 5 bases from V and 3 from J, leaving 11 bases between them. The CDR3 DNA follows: TGTGCCAGCAGTCTAGGGATTGTCAATCAGCCCCAGCATTTT. Its translation: CASSLGIVNQPQHF.

V usage is TRBV20-1 and J usage is TRBJ1-2; possibly TRBD1 for D (6 bases). There are 14 residues in the CDR3. Germline V lookup: CDR1 DFQATT, CDR2 SNEGSKA (reference sequence). Trimming removed 5 bases at V and 0 bases at J, with 13 bases between. The CDR3 coding sequence is TGCAGTGCTCCCCCGGACAGCTCTAACTATGGCTACACCTTC. Translation: CSAPPDSSNYGYTF.

Worth noting for this clonotype: One junction end does not reproduce the germline sequence, and a read error may be involved. The chain carries TRBV2 and TRBJ2-5; 7 positions agree with TRBD2. The CDR3 has 16 amino acids. The germline gives CDR1 SNHLY, CDR2 FYNNEI. The CDR3 sequence: CASTESSGFPQETQYF. The CDR3, as DNA: TGTGCCAGCACTGAATCTAGCGGCTTCCCCCAAGAGACCCAGTACTTC.

The rearrangement links TRBV20-1 to TRBJ2-1; D is ambiguous. V dropped 5 bases and J dropped 0 bases, with 8 bases sitting between them. The CDR3 is 13 amino acids. Germline lookup yields CDR1 DFQATT and CDR2 SNEGSKA (reference sequence). CDR3 loop: CSALQSSYNEQFF. CDR3 DNA sequence: TGCAGTGCTTTACAGAGCTCCTACAATGAGCAGTTCTTC.

CDR3 amino acids: CASSLTDGISYEQYF. For the CDR3, the DNA is TGTGCCAGCAGCTTGACTGACGGAATCTCCTACGAGCAGTACTTC. The chain links TRBV7-6 to TRBJ2-7; D gene ambiguous. Germline V gene lookup returns CDR1 SGHVS and CDR2 FNYEAQ. The CDR3 contains 15 residues. V was shortened by 3 bases and J by 0 bases, with 12 bases between the two germline ends.

This clonotype was seen only a few times. This chain's CDR3 is CASGLGLGPMGEQPQHF. As DNA, the CDR3 is TGTGCTAGTGGTTTGGGCCTGGGTCCAATGGGGGAACAGCCCCAGCATTTT. This chain uses TRBV12-5 with TRBJ1-5, with a possible D match to TRBD1 (5 bases). Germline CDR1 and CDR2: LGHNT and FRNRAP. The CDR3 is made up of 17 amino acids. V shed 1 base and J shed 7 bases, with 20 bases lying between them.

This clonotype was observed at least ten times. The chain recombines TRBV5-1 with TRBJ2-5; D perhaps matches TRBD1 (6 bases). V was trimmed by 0 bases and J by 1 base, leaving 13 bases between them. Looked up from germline, CDR1 is SGHRS and CDR2 is YFSETQ. This CDR3 has 16 amino acids. The CDR3 protein is CASSLVVTRGQETQYF. As DNA, the CDR3 is TGCGCCAGCAGCTTGGTTGTGACCAGGGGCCAAGAGACCCAGTACTTC. The entire variable domain, with the rest obtained from reference TRBV5-1 and TRBJ2-5, is as follows: KAGVTQTPRYLIKTRGQQVTLSCSPISGHRSVSWYQQTPGQGLQFLFEYFSETQRNKGNFPGRFSGRQFSNSRSEMNVSTLELGDSALYLCASSLVVTRGQETQYFGPGTRLLVL.

This clonotype has only one observation. The chain employs TRBV3-1 and TRBJ1-1, with unresolved D. The germline CDR1 and CDR2 sequences are LGHDT and YNNKEL (reference sequence). V dropped 4 bases and J dropped 5 bases, with 11 bases sitting between them. The CDR3 is made up of 13 amino acids. The DNA for the CDR3 is TGTGCCAGCAGCCGAGTGAAGGGAACTGAAGCTTTCTTT. Protein: CASSRVKGTEAFF.

This clonotype was seen only a few times. V and J are TRBV5-1 and TRBJ1-6, with a weak D call TRBD1 (6 bases). The CDR3 consists of 16 residues. V lost 2 bases to trimming and J lost 2 bases, with 11 bases between them. CDR1 and CDR2 from the germline V gene are SGHRS and YFSETQ. CDR3 in amino acids: CASSLTGTTYNSPLHF. The CDR3 DNA sequence: TGCGCCAGCAGCTTAACCGGGACAACCTATAATTCACCCCTCCACTTT.

About this clonotype itself: A much larger clone lies a single base off, so this may be a read error. The chain links TRBV29-1 to TRBJ2-5; 11 bases are a match to TRBD2. This CDR3 comprises 18 residues. The V gene's germline CDR1 is SQVTM and CDR2 ANQGSEA. Trimming at V came to 3 bases and at J to 11 bases, leaving 23 bases not matched to a gene. The CDR3 bases are TGCAGCGTTGATGGGCAGGGCGAGACTAGCGGGGTCTACAATGAGCAGTACTTC. This sequence encodes CSVDGQGETSGVYNEQYF.

Concerning this clonotype itself: With a far larger clone one base away, a read error is the likely cause. The CDR3 here is CASSLGTGGSYGQYF. The CDR3 nucleotides read TGTGCCAGCAGCTTAGGGACAGGAGGCTCCTACGGGCAGTACTTC. The chain combines TRBV7-7 with TRBJ2-7; 7 nucleotides line up with TRBD1. The CDR3 runs to 15 residues. Germline CDR1 reads SSHAT; CDR2 reads FNYEAQ (reference sequence).

This CDR3 reads CASSTPGLAGSRDTQYF. The CDR3 coding sequence is TGTGCCAGCAGCACCCCGGGACTAGCGGGGAGTAGGGATACGCAGTATTTT. This sequence joins TRBV21-1 and TRBJ2-3; the table's TRBD2 call for D was not verified on the DNA. TRBV21-1 is recorded as a pseudogene. The CDR3 has 17 residues.

The gene calls are TRBV19 and TRBJ2-7, with 11 bases aligning to TRBD1. The trim removed 3 bases at V and 3 bases at J, leaving 4 bases unmatched. Germline CDR1 is LNHDA and CDR2 is SQIVND (reference sequence). The CDR3 sequence is 15 residues long. In nucleotides, the CDR3 is TGTGCCAGTAGTATCGCCGGGACAGGGGGCTACGAGCAGTACTTC. Amino acid sequence: CASSIAGTGGYEQYF.

The chain links TRBV20-1 to TRBJ2-7; 9 bases align to TRBD1. This CDR3 has 17 amino acids. The junction had 16 bases not matched to a gene; V was cut back by 4 bases and J by 3 bases. The germline V gene encodes CDR1 DFQATT and CDR2 SNEGSKA (reference sequence). CDR3 sequence (DNA): TGCAGTGCTAAGAGTGTCGGACCCGGGACAGGGCTCTACGAGCAGTACTTC. Its translation is CSAKSVGPGTGLYEQYF.

V is TRBV5-1 and J is TRBJ2-1, with 8 bases matching TRBD1. J lost 6 bases, V lost 3 bases, and 5 bases had no gene match. The CDR3 consists of 14 residues. CDR1 is SGHRS, CDR2 YFSETQ, per germline. CDR3 coding DNA: TGCGCCAGCAGCTCTGGACAGGGATTCAATGAGCAGTTCTTC. Residues: CASSSGQGFNEQFF.

The chain has TRBV28 and TRBJ2-7, with D tentatively TRBD2 (5 bases). The V gene lost 7 bases and the J gene lost 0 bases, with 10 bases spanning the gap. Germline V gene lookup returns CDR1 MDHEN and CDR2 SYDVKM. The CDR3 extends over 13 amino acids. The CDR3 nucleotides read TGTGCCAGCACATGGGGAGTCTCCTACGAGCAGTACTTC. This translates into CASTWGVSYEQYF.

This clonotype has a handful of counts. V and J are TRBV27 and TRBJ2-5; 8 nucleotides line up with TRBD2. This CDR3 contains 12 residues. The germline V gene has CDR1 MNHEY and CDR2 SMNVEV (reference sequence). The junction had 6 bases not matched to a gene; V was cut back by 2 bases and J by 13 bases. The CDR3 coding sequence is TGTGCCAGCAGTTTAATAGCGGGGCCGTTGTACTTC. This sequence encodes CASSLIAGPLYF.

The table lists this clonotype with a few counts. The chain links TRBV20-1 to TRBJ2-7; 7 bases are a match to TRBD1. This CDR3 is built from 15 residues. From germline, CDR1 is DFQATT and CDR2 SNEGSKA (reference sequence). V lost 3 bases to trimming and J lost 3 bases; unmatched junction nucleotides: 11. The CDR3 DNA reads TGCAGTGCTAGGGGGACAGCGGATGTTAACTACGAGCAGTACTTC. Its translation: CSARGTADVNYEQYF.

The CDR3 region has the DNA TGTGCCAGCGGTCCGGGACTAGCTCACCTTGCATCTTTCAATGAGCAGTACTTC. Encoded protein: CASGPGLAHLASFNEQYF. The chain couples TRBV12-3 or TRBV12-4 to TRBJ2-5; 9 nucleotides match TRBD2. Unmatched junction bases numbered 27, after V lost 8 bases and J lost 11 bases. The CDR3 spans 18 residues.